Listed below are T cell receptor beta chains from one sample, sequenced in a study of Siglec-9 on CD8 T cells in melanoma. Assay used: immunoSEQ multiplex PCR; TCRdb lists only in-frame clones, some missing. The sample has over 30,000 clones, about 86% seen once. Sequencing input: Siglec-9- CD8+ T cells sorted from blood. The receptors here all came from a human donor in good health. CDR3s include the opening cysteine and the closing phenylalanine or tryptophan. The D gene is left open where the match is weak. Clone size is given for some rows only: seen once, a few or many times, or a class if the clone is expanded.

d_call	clone_size	v_call	j_call	cdr3_aa	cdr3_nt
.	.	TRBV19	TRBJ1-2	CASSTLNYGYTF	TGTGCCAGTAGTACACTGAACTATGGCTACACCTTC
.	.	TRBV2	TRBJ1-5	CASSYSEAGNQPQHF	TGTGCCAGCAGTTACAGTGAGGCAGGCAATCAGCCCCAGCATTTT
.	few	TRBV7-3	TRBJ1-2	CASSDVVRDYGYTF	TGTGCCAGCAGCGACGTTGTCAGAGACTATGGCTACACCTTC
.	few	TRBV30	TRBJ1-1	CAWSTYGDFNTEAFF	TGTGCCTGGAGCACTTACGGCGACTTCAACACTGAAGCTTTCTTT
.	.	TRBV27	TRBJ1-6	CASSPWTKGPPGNSPLHF	TGTGCCAGCAGTCCTTGGACGAAGGGACCTCCGGGTAATTCACCCCTCCACTTT
.	.	TRBV29-1	TRBJ2-2	CSVVWGDTGELFF	TGCAGCGTCGTCTGGGGGGACACCGGGGAGCTGTTTTTT
TRBD1	.	TRBV7-9	TRBJ1-2	CASSHGTDYGYTF	TGTGCCAGCAGCCATGGGACAGACTATGGCTACACCTTC
.	.	TRBV27	TRBJ1-2	CASRGGLGYTF	TGTGCCAGCCGGGGGGGCCTTGGCTACACCTTC
.	once	TRBV2	TRBJ1-1	CASSSDQNTEAFF	TGTGCCAGCAGTTCCGACCAGAACACTGAAGCTTTCTTT
.	few	TRBV21-1	TRBJ1-1	CASSSSWARNTEAFF	TGTGCCAGCAGCTCCTCGTGGGCACGCAACACTGAAGCTTTCTTT
.	.	TRBV14	TRBJ2-1	CASSQDGENEQFF	TGTGCCAGCAGCCAAGACGGGGAGAATGAGCAGTTCTTC
.	.	TRBV4-1	TRBJ2-3	CASSQGIAYTSTDTQYF	TGCGCCAGCAGCCAAGGTATAGCGTATACTAGCACAGATACGCAGTATTTT
TRBD1	.	TRBV5-1	TRBJ1-3	CASSLDRGIGNTIYF	TGCGCCAGCAGCTTGGACAGGGGTATTGGAAACACCATATATTTT
.	.	TRBV11-2	TRBJ2-1	CASSLGSPRPFIGEQFF	TGTGCCAGCAGCTTAGGATCTCCCCGACCCTTCATAGGCGAGCAGTTCTTC
TRBD1	.	TRBV6-4	TRBJ1-2	CASSLQELGQGVINYGYTF	TGTGCCAGCAGTCTCCAAGAACTTGGACAGGGGGTTATTAACTATGGCTACACCTTC
TRBD1	.	TRBV5-1	TRBJ1-1	CASSLHTGGEAFF	TGCGCCAGCAGCCTACATACAGGGGGCGAAGCTTTCTTT
TRBD2	once	TRBV6-1	TRBJ2-1	CASSSLAGSHNEQFF	TGTGCCAGCAGTTCTCTAGCGGGATCGCACAATGAGCAGTTCTTC
TRBD2	.	TRBV9	TRBJ2-7	CASSVGASGGEQYF	TGTGCCAGCAGCGTAGGTGCTAGCGGGGGCGAGCAGTACTTC
.	.	TRBV19	TRBJ1-2	CASSIPGEAAYGYTF	TGTGCCAGTAGTATACCTGGGGAGGCCGCCTATGGCTACACCTTC
TRBD1	.	TRBV25-1	TRBJ1-1	CASSVGTGTAFF	TGTGCCAGCAGTGTTGGGACAGGGACAGCTTTCTTT
TRBD1	.	TRBV6-6	TRBJ2-2	CAGTGGIDTGELFF	TGTGCCGGGACAGGGGGCATAGACACCGGGGAGCTGTTTTTT
TRBD2	.	TRBV2	TRBJ2-1	CASSEGPSGLYNEQFF	TGTGCCAGCAGCGAAGGCCCTAGCGGCCTCTACAATGAGCAGTTCTTC
TRBD1	.	TRBV7-6	TRBJ2-1	CASSLGGPGQGPYNEQFF	TGTGCCAGCAGCTTAGGGGGGCCGGGACAGGGTCCCTACAATGAGCAGTTCTTC
TRBD1	.	TRBV5-1	TRBJ1-3	CASSLGSGDRAFSGNTIYF	TGCGCCAGCAGCTTGGGGTCCGGAGACAGGGCCTTCTCTGGAAACACCATATATTTT
TRBD1	.	TRBV7-2	TRBJ2-7	CASSLEDRRGSYEQYF	TGTGCCAGCAGCCTCGAGGACAGGCGAGGTTCGTACGAGCAGTACTTC
.	.	TRBV29-1	TRBJ1-1	CSVQGTEAFF	TGCAGCGTTCAGGGCACTGAAGCTTTCTTT
TRBD2	.	TRBV4-1	TRBJ2-5	CASSPAGGEAETQYF	TGCGCCAGCAGCCCCGCGGGAGGGGAGGCAGAGACCCAGTACTTC
.	.	TRBV27	TRBJ2-1	CASSLSRRNEQFF	TGTGCCAGCAGTCTAAGTCGGAGGAATGAGCAGTTCTTC
TRBD1	.	TRBV30	TRBJ2-7	CAWSVGTGDEQYF	TGTGCCTGGAGTGTGGGGACAGGGGACGAGCAGTACTTC